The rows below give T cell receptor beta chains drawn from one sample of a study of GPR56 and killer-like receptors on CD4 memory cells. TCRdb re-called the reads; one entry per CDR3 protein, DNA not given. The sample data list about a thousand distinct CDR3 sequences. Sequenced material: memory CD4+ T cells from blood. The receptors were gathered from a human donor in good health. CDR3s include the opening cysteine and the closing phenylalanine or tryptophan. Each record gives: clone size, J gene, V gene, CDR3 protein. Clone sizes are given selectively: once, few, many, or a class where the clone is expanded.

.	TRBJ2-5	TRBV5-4	CASSGGMGARETQYF
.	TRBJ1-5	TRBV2	CASRLQGAGLNQPQHF
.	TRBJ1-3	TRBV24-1	CATSDLPDTIYF
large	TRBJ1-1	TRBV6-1	CASTTGPKPAFF
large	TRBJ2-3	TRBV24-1	CATSDTQGYNRIGMQYF
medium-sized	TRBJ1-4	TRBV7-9	CASSLQGAQEKLFF
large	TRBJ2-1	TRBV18	CASAQGQVDEQFF
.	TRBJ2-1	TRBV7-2	CASSLAGGSNEQFF
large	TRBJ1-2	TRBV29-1	CSVAHVAGANYGYTF
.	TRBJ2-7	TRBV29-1	CSVEIGSQADEQYF
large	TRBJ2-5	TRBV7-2	CASSPTGTAAQYF
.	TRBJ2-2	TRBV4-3	CASSQFRTSGSGGSTGELFF
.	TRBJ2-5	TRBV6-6	CASSPASGGETQYF
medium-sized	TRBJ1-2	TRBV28	CASSFVDGYTF
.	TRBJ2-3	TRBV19	CASRLAGGVDTQYF
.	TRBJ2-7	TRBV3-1	CASSGTSSAINEQYF
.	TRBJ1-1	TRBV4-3	CASSQRGTQSTEAFF
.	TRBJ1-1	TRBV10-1	CASSRGVNTEAFF
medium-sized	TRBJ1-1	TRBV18	CASSPPARGKAFF
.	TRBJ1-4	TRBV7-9	CASSPDSFNEKLFF
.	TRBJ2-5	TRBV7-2	CASSLLGETQYF
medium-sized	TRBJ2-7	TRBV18	CASSPGQLDAYEQYF
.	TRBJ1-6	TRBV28	CASSLTGRNSPLHF
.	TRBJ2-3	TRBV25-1	CASSEATSGSIDTQYF
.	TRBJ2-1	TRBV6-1	CASSVPGGTYNEQFF
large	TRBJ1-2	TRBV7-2	CASSLGARNYGYTF
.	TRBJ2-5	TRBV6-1	CASWSGLAGGETQYF
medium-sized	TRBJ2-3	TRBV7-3	CASSYDPTSGGGTDTQYF
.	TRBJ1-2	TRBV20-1	CSARSPTGGWDLYGYTF
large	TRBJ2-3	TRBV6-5	CASSGVPSGTQYF
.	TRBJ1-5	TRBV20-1	CSAPMGLSNQPQHF
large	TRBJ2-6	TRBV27	CASRQDRVNSGANVLTF
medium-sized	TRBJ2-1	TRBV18	CASTRGLAPNEQFF
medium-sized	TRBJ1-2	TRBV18	CASSPPVGSYGYTF
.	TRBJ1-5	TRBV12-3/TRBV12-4	CASSFGTQNNQPQHF
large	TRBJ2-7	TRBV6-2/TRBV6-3	CASYYRAPGSEEQYF
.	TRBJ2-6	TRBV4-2	CASSQDFGGGANVLTF